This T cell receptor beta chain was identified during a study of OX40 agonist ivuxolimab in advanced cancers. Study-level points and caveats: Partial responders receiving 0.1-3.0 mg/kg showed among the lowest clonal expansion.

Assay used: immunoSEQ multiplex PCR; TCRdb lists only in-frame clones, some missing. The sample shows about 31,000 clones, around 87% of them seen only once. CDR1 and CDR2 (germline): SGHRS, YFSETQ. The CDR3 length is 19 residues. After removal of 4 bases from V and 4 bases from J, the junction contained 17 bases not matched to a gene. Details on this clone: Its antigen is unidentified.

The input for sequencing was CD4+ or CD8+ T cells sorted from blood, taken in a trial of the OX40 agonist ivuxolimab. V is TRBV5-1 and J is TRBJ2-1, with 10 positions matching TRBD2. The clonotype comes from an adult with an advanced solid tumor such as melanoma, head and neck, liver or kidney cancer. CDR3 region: CASSPRELAGVAGYNEQFF. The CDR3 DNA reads TGCGCCAGCAGCCCCCGGGAGCTAGCGGGAGTTGCCGGATACAATGAGCAGTTCTTC.